One T cell receptor beta chain is described in this entry. Its matching antigen is unknown. Method: immunoSEQ multiplex PCR; TCRdb's copy keeps in-frame clones and lacks some. The sample holds some 56,000 clones, roughly 90% seen once. This entry belongs to a study of T cells in localized non-small cell lung cancer. Study-level findings and limits: Only one tumor region was sequenced, so heterogeneity remains possible.

The receptor was isolated from a woman aged 40-75 years with stage I lung adenocarcinoma. The sequenced sample was peripheral blood, obtained before any cancer treatment.

The CDR3 here is CASTTAGQGIYEQYF. The DNA for the CDR3 is TGTGCCAGTACTACTGCGGGACAGGGGATCTACGAGCAGTACTTC. The J gene is TRBJ2-7, the V gene TRBV19, with 10 bases matching TRBD1. CDR1 and CDR2 (germline): LNHDA, SQIVND (reference sequence). The CDR3 length is 15 residues. The junction had 9 bases not matched to a gene; V was cut back by 7 bases and J by 3 bases.